These T cell receptor beta chains were read from a single sample in a study of control samples from healthy donors and cancer patients. Sequenced by immunoSEQ multiplex PCR; TCRdb stores in-frame clones only, minus some. This sample has 150,000 or so clones; roughly 93% occur once, and the top ten carry 2% to 2.5%. Sequencing was performed on blood. These receptors were obtained from a man aged 45 to 65 in good health. The CDR3 runs from the conserved cysteine through the conserved F or W. A D gene is named only where the DNA matches it firmly. Clone sizes are given selectively: once, few, many, or a class where the clone is expanded.

>-|TRBJ2-7|once|TRBV6-5
CASSPGKGYEQYF
TGTGCCAGCAGTCCCGGGAAGGGCTACGAGCAGTACTTC
>-|TRBJ1-3|-|TRBV25-1
CASSKAGENTIYF
TGTGCCAGCAGTAAGGCAGGGGAAAACACCATATATTTT
>TRBD1|TRBJ1-2|-|TRBV19
CASTLRTGGTMGYTF
TGTGCCAGTACCCTGAGGACAGGGGGCACCATGGGCTACACCTTC
>TRBD1|TRBJ1-6|-|TRBV6-2/TRBV6-3
CASRPNPTGPGSPLHF
TGTGCCAGCAGACCTAACCCGACAGGGCCTGGTTCACCCCTCCACTTT
>TRBD2|TRBJ2-7|-|TRBV4-1
CASSQDSSGSYEQYF
TGCGCCAGCAGCCAAGATTCTAGCGGGAGCTACGAGCAGTACTTC
>-|TRBJ1-2|-|TRBV2
CASRRLDSLYGYTF
TGTGCCAGCAGGAGATTGGACAGCCTCTATGGCTACACCTTC
>-|TRBJ1-5|-|TRBV18
CASSPGVGGPNQPQHF
TGTGCCAGCTCACCCGGCGTGGGCGGGCCCAATCAGCCCCAGCATTTT
>-|TRBJ1-5|-|TRBV28
CASSRGNQPQHF
TGTGCCAGCAGTCGGGGGAATCAGCCCCAGCATTTT
>TRBD2|TRBJ2-1|-|TRBV5-1
CASSLGVAGGNNEQFF
TGCGCCAGCAGCTTGGGGGTAGCGGGAGGGAACAATGAGCAGTTCTTC
>-|TRBJ2-2|-|TRBV6-5
CASSYWRANTGELFF
TGTGCCAGCAGTTACTGGCGGGCAAACACCGGGGAGCTGTTTTTT
>TRBD1|TRBJ1-5|-|TRBV7-2
CASSSRQGMQPQHF
TGTGCCAGCAGCTCTCGACAGGGCATGCAGCCCCAGCATTTT
>-|TRBJ1-3|-|TRBV29-1
CSAGTGTSGNTIYF
TGCAGCGCTGGGACGGGCACCTCTGGAAACACCATATATTTT
>-|TRBJ2-6|-|TRBV19
CASSDLSGANVLTF
TGTGCCAGTAGTGACCTCTCTGGGGCCAACGTCCTGACTTTC
>TRBD2|TRBJ2-4|-|TRBV6-5
CARLAGGSIQYF
TGTGCCAGATTAGCGGGAGGGAGCATTCAGTACTTC
>-|TRBJ2-7|-|TRBV11-2
CASSANAPPDEQYF
TGTGCCAGCAGCGCTAACGCTCCCCCTGACGAGCAGTACTTC
>TRBD1|TRBJ2-5|-|TRBV28
CASSQQGGETQYF
TGTGCCAGCAGCCAACAGGGGGGCGAGACCCAGTACTTC
>-|TRBJ1-6|-|TRBV9
CASSVAPGHSGSPLHF
TGTGCCAGCAGCGTAGCCCCAGGACATTCAGGTTCACCCCTCCACTTT
>-|TRBJ2-7|-|TRBV27
CASSREKGSYEQYF
TGTGCCAGCAGCCGAGAGAAGGGCTCCTACGAGCAGTACTTC
>-|TRBJ2-1|-|TRBV5-1
CASTTTGDSYNEQFF
TGCGCCAGCACCACCACAGGAGACTCCTACAATGAGCAGTTCTTC
>TRBD1|TRBJ1-6|-|TRBV5-1
CASSLDRGNSPLHF
TGCGCCAGCAGCTTGGACAGGGGCAATTCACCCCTCCACTTT
>TRBD2|TRBJ2-2|-|TRBV15
CATSLLLAGEQRIDTGELFF
TGTGCCACCAGCTTGTTACTAGCGGGAGAACAGCGGATAGACACCGGGGAGCTGTTTTTT
>-|TRBJ2-7|once|TRBV6-2/TRBV6-3
CASSYASYEQYF
TGTGCCAGCAGTTATGCTTCCTACGAGCAGTACTTC